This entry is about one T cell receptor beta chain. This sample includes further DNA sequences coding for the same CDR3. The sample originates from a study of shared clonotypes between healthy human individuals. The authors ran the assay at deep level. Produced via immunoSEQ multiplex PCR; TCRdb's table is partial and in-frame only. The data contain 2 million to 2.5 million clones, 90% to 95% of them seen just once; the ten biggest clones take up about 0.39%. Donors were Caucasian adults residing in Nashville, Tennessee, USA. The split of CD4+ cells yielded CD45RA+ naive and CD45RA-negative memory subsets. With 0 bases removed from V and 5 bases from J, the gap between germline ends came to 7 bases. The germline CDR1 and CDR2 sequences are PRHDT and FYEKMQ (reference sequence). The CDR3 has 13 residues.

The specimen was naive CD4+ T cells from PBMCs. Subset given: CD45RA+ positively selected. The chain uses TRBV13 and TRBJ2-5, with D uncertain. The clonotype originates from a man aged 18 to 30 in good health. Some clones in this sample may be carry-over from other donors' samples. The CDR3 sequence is CASSLGGSETQYF. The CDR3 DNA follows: TGTGCCAGCAGCTTAGGAGGGTCCGAGACCCAGTACTTC.